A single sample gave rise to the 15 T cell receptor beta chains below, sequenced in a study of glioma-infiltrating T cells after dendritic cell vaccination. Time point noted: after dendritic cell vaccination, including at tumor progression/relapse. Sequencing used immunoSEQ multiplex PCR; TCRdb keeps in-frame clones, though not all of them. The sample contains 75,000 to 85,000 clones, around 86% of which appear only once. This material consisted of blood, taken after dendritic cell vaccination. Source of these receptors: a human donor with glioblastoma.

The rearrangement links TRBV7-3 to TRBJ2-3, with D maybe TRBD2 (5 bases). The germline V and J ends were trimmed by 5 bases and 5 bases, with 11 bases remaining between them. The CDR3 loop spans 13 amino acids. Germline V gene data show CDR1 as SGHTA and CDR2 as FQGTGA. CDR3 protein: CASSQSTRDTQYF. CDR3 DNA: TGTGCCAGCAGCCAATCCACTAGAGATACGCAGTATTTT.

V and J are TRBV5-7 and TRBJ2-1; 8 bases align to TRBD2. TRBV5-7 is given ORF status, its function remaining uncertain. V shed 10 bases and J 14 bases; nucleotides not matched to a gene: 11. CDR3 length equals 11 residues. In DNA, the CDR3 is TGTGCCTCCGCGGGGGGCGAGAAAAAGTTCTTC. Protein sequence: CASAGGEKKFF.

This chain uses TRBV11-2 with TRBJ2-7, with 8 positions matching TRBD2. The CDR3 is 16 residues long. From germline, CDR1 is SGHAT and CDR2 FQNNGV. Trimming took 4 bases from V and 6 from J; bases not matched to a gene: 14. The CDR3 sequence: CASSSFIAGTTGEQYF. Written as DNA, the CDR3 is TGTGCCAGCAGCTCCTTCATAGCGGGGACTACGGGCGAGCAGTACTTC.

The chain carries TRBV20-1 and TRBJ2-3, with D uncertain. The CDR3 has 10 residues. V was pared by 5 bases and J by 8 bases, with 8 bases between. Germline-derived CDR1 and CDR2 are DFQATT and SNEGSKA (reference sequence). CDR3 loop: CSAGWSTQYF. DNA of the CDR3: TGCAGTGCTGGTTGGAGTACGCAGTATTTT.

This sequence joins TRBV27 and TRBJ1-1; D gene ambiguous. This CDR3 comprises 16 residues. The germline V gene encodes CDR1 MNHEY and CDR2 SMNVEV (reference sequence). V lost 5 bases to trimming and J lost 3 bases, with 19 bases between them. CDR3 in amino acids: CASSLLAEPRDTEAFF. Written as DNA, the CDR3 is TGTGCCAGCAGTCTCCTCGCTGAGCCTCGGGACACTGAAGCTTTCTTT.

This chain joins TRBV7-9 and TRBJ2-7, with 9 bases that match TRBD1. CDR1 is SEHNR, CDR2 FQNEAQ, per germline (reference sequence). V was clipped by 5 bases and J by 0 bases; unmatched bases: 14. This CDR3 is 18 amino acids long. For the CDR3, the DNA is TGTGCCAGCAGCCCGGGACAGGGAAACCACCCCTTCTCCTACGAGCAGTACTTC. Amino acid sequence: CASSPGQGNHPFSYEQYF.

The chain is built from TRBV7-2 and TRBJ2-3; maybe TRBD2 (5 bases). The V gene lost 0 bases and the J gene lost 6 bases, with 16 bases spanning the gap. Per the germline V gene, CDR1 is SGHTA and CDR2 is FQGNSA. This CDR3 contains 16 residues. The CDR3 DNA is TGTGCCAGCAGCTTAGCGTTTGGGAGCGGCTCTGATACGCAGTATTTT. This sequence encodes CASSLAFGSGSDTQYF.

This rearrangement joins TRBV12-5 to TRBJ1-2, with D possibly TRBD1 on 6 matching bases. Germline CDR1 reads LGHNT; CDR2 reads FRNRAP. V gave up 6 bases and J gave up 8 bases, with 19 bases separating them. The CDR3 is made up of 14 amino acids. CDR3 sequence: CASGYMPGDQGYTF. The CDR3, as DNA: TGTGCTAGTGGCTACATGCCAGGGGATCAGGGCTACACCTTC.

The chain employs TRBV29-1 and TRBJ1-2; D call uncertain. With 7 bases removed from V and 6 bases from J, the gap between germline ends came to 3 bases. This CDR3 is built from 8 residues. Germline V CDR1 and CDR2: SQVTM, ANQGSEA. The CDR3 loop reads CSADGYTF. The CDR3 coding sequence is TGCAGCGCCGATGGCTACACCTTC.

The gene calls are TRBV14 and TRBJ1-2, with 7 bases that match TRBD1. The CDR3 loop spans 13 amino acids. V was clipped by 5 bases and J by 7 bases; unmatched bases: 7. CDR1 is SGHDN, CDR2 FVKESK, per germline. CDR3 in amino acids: CASSKGGASGYTF. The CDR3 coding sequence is TGTGCCAGCAGCAAAGGGGGCGCCTCTGGCTACACCTTC. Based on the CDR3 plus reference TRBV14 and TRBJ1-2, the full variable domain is EAGVTQFPSHSVIEKGQTVTLRCDPISGHDNLYWYRRVMGKEIKFLLHFVKESKQDESGMPNNRFLAERTGGTYSTLKVQPAELEDSGVYFCASSKGGASGYTFGSGTRLTVV.

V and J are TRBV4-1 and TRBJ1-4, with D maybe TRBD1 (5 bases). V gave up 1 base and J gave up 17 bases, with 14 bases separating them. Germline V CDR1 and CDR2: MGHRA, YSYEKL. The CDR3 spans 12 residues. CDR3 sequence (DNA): TGCGCCAGCAGCCAAGGAGACAGAGCCCCTTTTTTT. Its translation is CASSQGDRAPFF.

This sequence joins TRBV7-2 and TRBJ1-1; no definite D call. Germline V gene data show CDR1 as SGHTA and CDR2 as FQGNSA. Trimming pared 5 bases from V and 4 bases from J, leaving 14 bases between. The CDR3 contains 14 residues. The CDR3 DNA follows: TGTGCCAGCAGCCGCCCCGGCGGGCCCACTGAAGCTTTCTTT. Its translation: CASSRPGGPTEAFF.

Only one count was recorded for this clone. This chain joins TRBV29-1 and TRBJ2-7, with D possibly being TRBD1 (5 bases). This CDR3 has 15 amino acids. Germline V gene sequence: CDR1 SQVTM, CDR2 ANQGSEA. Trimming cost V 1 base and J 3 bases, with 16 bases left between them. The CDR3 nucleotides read TGCAGCGTTGAAGGGTGGTCCGCAGGACACTACGAGCAGTACTTC. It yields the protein CSVEGWSAGHYEQYF.

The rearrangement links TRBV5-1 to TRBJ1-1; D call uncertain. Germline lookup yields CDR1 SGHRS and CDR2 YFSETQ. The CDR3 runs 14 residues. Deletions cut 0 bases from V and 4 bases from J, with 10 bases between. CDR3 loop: CASSLDRETTEAFF. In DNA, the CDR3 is TGCGCCAGCAGCTTGGACCGGGAGACCACTGAAGCTTTCTTT.

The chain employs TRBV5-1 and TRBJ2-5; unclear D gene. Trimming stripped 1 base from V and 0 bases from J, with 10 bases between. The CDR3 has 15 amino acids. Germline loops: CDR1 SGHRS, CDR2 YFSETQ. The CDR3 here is CASSLTTRNQETQYF. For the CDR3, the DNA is TGCGCCAGCAGCTTGACAACGAGGAACCAAGAGACCCAGTACTTC.